This entry lists 13 T cell receptor beta chains sequenced from one sample in a study of identical twins. Each CDR3 protein is one row after TCRdb ran MiXCR on the 5' RACE reads. Among under 400,000 distinct CDR3 sequences listed, around 9% were seen once. Sample: naive T cells sorted from blood. The source of these receptors is a woman between 50 and 59 years old in good health.

This clonotype was found many times. The chain has TRBV12-3 or TRBV12-4 and TRBJ2-1; TRBD2 aligns across 8 bases. This CDR3 has 11 amino acids. After removal of 3 bases from V and 16 bases from J, the junction contained 5 bases not matched to a gene. CDR3 nucleotide sequence: TGTGCCAGCAGTTTTGGGACTAGACCCTTCTTC. As protein: CASSFGTRPFF.

This clonotype was seen more than once but under ten times. V and J are TRBV4-1 and TRBJ2-1; D unresolved. The V and J ends lost 4 bases and 11 bases respectively, with 15 bases between them. From germline, CDR1 is MGHRA and CDR2 YSYEKL. The CDR3 has 13 amino acids. CDR3 loop: CASSLQRGEKQFF. The DNA of the CDR3 is TGCGCCAGCAGCCTACAACGTGGAGAAAAGCAGTTCTTC.

This clonotype has more than one count but fewer than ten. The chain links TRBV5-5 to TRBJ2-7; the match to TRBD2 covers 10 bases. Germline CDR1 reads SGHKS; CDR2 reads YYEKEE (reference sequence). With V trimmed by 0 bases and J by 0 bases, 9 bases remained unmatched. The CDR3 is 18 residues long. The CDR3 nucleotides are TGTGCCAGCAGCTTGGACGCTTTGTCTAGCGGGAGCTCCTACGAGCAGTACGTC. It encodes CASSLDALSSGSSYEQYV.

This clonotype was observed at least ten times. V is TRBV11-3 and J is TRBJ2-3; 10 positions agree with TRBD2. The germline CDR1 and CDR2 sequences are SGHNT and YENEEA. The junction had 13 bases not matched to a gene; V was cut back by 7 bases and J by 6 bases. This CDR3 is 16 amino acids long. CDR3: CASKGLLLAGEDTQYF. The CDR3 nucleotides are TGTGCCAGCAAGGGATTGCTGCTAGCGGGAGAGGATACGCAGTATTTT.

The chain links TRBV7-9 to TRBJ1-1; perhaps TRBD1 as D (6 bases). CDR1 SEHNR and CDR2 FQNEAQ come from the germline V gene (reference sequence). The CDR3 consists of 12 residues. CDR3 nucleotide sequence: TGTGCGAGCGGGGGGCTGAACACTGAAGCTTTCTTT. Its translation is CASGGLNTEAFF. Full variable domain (remainder filled in from reference TRBV7-9 and TRBJ1-1): DTGVSQNPRHKITKRGQNVTFRCDPISEHNRLYWYRQTLGQGPEFLTYFQNEAQLEKSRLLSDRFSAERPKGSFSTLEIQRTEQGDSAMYLCASGGLNTEAFFGQGTRLTVV.

This clonotype was seen more than once but under ten times. The rearrangement links TRBV29-1 to TRBJ2-5; the D call may be TRBD1 or TRBD2 (5 bases each). This CDR3 contains 13 residues. Germline-derived CDR1 and CDR2 are SQVTM and ANQGSEA. Trimming stripped 6 bases from V and 2 bases from J, with 13 bases between. As DNA, the CDR3 is TGCAGCGTAAGGGGAGACCCTCAAGAGACCCAGTACTTC. It encodes CSVRGDPQETQYF.

The chain joins TRBV10-3 to TRBJ2-7; D is ambiguous. The ends were cut back, 6 bases at V and 6 bases at J, with 15 bases in the middle. The CDR3 contains 13 residues. CDR1 and CDR2 from the germline V gene are ENHRY and SYGVKD. The chain's CDR3 is CAISSSDVGEQYV. In nucleotides, the CDR3 is TGTGCCATCAGCTCTAGTGATGTGGGCGAGCAGTACGTC.

The chain carries TRBV29-1 and TRBJ2-3, with TRBD2 matching 9 bases. Germline CDR1 is SQVTM and CDR2 is ANQGSEA. The CDR3 consists of 14 residues. Germline trimming cut 1 base from V and 6 bases from J; bases unmatched to any gene: 5. The CDR3 sequence is CSVEGAGGPDTQYF. The CDR3 DNA reads TGCAGCGTTGAAGGAGCGGGAGGCCCGGATACGCAGTATTTT.

This clonotype was picked up a small number of times. The DNA of the CDR3 is TGTGCCACCAGCAGGACAGGGCGCTACCAAGAGACCCAGTACTTC. Its protein is CATSRTGRYQETQYF. J is TRBJ2-5 and V is TRBV24-1, with 8 bases that match TRBD1. Trimming at V came to 7 bases and at J to 0 bases, leaving 6 bases not matched to a gene. The CDR3 is made up of 15 amino acids. The germline gives CDR1 KGHDR, CDR2 SFDVKD.

The chain has TRBV11-3 and TRBJ2-6; D remains ambiguous. The length of the CDR3 is 14 residues. CDR1 is SGHNT and CDR2 is YENEEA in the germline V gene. V lost 10 bases, J lost 2 bases, and 12 bases lay in between. CDR3: CAIHPHAGANVLTF. Written as DNA, the CDR3 is TGTGCCATCCACCCTCATGCTGGGGCCAACGTCCTGACTTTC.

In its sample, this clonotype was seen many times. The gene calls are TRBV20-1 and TRBJ2-3; tentative D call: TRBD2 (6 bases). Trimming shortened V by 3 bases and J by 0 bases, and 10 bases separated the two germline ends. Looked up from germline, CDR1 is DFQATT and CDR2 is SNEGSKA (reference sequence). This CDR3 is 14 amino acids long. CDR3 nucleotides: TGCAGTGCTAGTCTTGGGGGGAGCACAGATACGCAGTATTTT. It translates to CSASLGGSTDTQYF.

Ten or more counts support this clonotype. The chain combines TRBV19 with TRBJ1-5; 7 bases match TRBD1. The CDR3 is made up of 15 amino acids. Germline trimming cut 6 bases from V and 4 bases from J; bases unmatched to any gene: 9. Looked up from germline, CDR1 is LNHDA and CDR2 is SQIVND (reference sequence). The chain's CDR3 is CASSDTGAGNQPQHF. The CDR3 nucleotides read TGTGCCAGTAGCGATACAGGGGCCGGGAATCAGCCCCAGCATTTT.

The J gene is TRBJ2-7, the V gene TRBV19; 13 nucleotides align to TRBD2. The CDR3 sequence is 15 residues long. Per the germline V gene, CDR1 is LNHDA and CDR2 is SQIVND (reference sequence). The CDR3 DNA sequence: TGTGCGACAACTAGGTCCGGACTAGCGGGAGTAGAGCAGTACGTC. This translates into CATTRSGLAGVEQYV.